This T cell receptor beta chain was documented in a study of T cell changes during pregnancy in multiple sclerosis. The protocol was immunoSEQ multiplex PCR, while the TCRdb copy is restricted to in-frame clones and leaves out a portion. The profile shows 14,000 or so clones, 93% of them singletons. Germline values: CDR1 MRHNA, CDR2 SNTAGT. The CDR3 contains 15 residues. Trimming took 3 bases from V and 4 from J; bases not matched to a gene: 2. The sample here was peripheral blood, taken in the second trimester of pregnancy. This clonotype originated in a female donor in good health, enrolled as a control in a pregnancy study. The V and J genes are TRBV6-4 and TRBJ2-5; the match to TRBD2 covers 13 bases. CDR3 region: CASSDTSGGAETQYF. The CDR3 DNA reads TGTGCCAGCAGTGATACTAGCGGGGGGGCAGAGACCCAGTACTTC.